A single TCR beta chain is shown here with its context. Its antigen is not known. Before the COVID-19 pandemic, during about 2010-2019, CD4+ T cells were taken from unexposed donors. Isolation of CD4+ T cells took place after about 10 days in culture. Data came from immunoSEQ multiplex PCR; TCRdb stores just in-frame clones and leaves some out. The sample shows around 25,000 clones, roughly 81% of them seen only once. This record comes from a study of CD4 T cells in relation to SARS-CoV-2 and coronaviruses. General study points: Crossreactivity was assessed only for spike protein, not other viral proteins.

V was pared by 0 bases and J by 4 bases, with 12 bases between. Germline values: CDR1 MNHEY, CDR2 SVGAGI. The CDR3 is 15 amino acids. The source of this sequence is a human donor in good health. The chain has TRBV6-5 and TRBJ1-2; D is unresolved. Sequencing used CD4+ T cells from PBMCs, cultured in vitro. The CDR3 DNA reads as TGTGCCAGCAGTTACTCTTGGCAGGATGGCTATGGCTACACCTTC. This sequence encodes CASSYSWQDGYGYTF.